This T cell receptor beta chain was obtained from a study of CD8+CD57+ T cells in acquired aplastic anemia. In the study overall: The study obtained an average of around 3.4 ug of DNA from sorted CD4+ and CD8+ cells. Study results and limitations: The study identified about 30 CD8+ CDR3 sequences shared by patients and controls. For CD8+ Simpson's diversity, patients and controls showed no significant difference.

To note about this clonotype: Its antigen is as yet unknown.

CDR3 and TCR beta VDJ profiling relied on genomic DNA as the template. TCRdb reprocessed the reads with MiXCR, giving one entry per CDR3 protein. The table records about 200,000 distinct CDR3 sequences, approximately 51% of them present only once. The CDR3 spans 15 residues. Germline CDR1 reads LNHDA; CDR2 reads SQIVND (reference sequence). Sequencing involved patients with CD8+CD57+ cell expansion previously shown by flow cytometry. There was no therapy given to any patient before the blood sampling took place. The sample was sorted CD4+, CD8+, or CD8+CD57+ T cells (not recorded which) from PBMCs. V gene TRBV19 combines with J gene TRBJ2-7, with 8 bases matching TRBD2. The last part of the DNA fits TRBJ2-5 better; the J call may be wrong. This clonotype originated in a human donor with aplastic anemia. The DNA of the CDR3 is TGTGCCAGCAGTTTACGCGGGGGGTACCAAGAGACCCAGTACTTC. This gives the protein CASSLRGGYQETQYF.